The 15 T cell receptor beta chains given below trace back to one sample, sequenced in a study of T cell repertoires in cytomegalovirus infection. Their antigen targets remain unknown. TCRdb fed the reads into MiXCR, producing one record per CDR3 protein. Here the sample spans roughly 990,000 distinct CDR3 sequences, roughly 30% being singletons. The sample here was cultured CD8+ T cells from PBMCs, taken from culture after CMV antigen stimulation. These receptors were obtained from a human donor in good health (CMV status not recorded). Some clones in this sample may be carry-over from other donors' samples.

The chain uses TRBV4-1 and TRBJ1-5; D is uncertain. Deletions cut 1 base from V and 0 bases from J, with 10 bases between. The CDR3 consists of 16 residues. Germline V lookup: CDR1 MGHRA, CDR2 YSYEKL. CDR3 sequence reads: CASSQVAVNSNQPQHF. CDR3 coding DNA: TGCGCCAGCAGCCAAGTGGCAGTTAATAGCAATCAGCCCCAGCATTTT.

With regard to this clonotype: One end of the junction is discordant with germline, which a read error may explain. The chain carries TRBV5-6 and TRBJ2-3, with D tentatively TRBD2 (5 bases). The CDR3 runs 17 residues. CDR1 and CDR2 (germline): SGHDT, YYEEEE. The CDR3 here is CASSLAVGVPSTNTQYF. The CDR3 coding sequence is TGTGCCAGCAGCTTGGCCGTTGGGGTCCCTAGCACAAATACGCAGTATTTT.

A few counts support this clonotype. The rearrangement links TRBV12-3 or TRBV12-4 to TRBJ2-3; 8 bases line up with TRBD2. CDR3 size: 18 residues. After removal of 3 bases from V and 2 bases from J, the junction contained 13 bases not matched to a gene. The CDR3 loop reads CASSFSAGRRGDTDTQYF. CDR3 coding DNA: TGTGCCAGCAGTTTTAGTGCGGGGAGGCGGGGGGACACAGATACGCAGTATTTT.

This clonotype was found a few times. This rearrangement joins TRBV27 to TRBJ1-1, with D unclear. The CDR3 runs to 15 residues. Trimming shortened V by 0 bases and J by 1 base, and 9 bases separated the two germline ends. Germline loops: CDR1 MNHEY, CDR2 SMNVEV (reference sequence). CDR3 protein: CASSLSPLGNTEAFF. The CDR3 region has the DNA TGTGCCAGCAGTTTATCGCCCCTCGGGAACACTGAAGCTTTCTTT.

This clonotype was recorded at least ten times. The CDR3 nucleotides are TGTGCCAGCAGCTTGGGGGGAGAGCCCCAGCATTTT. It codes for CASSLGGEPQHF. This chain uses TRBV7-8 with TRBJ1-5; possible D gene TRBD1, 5 bases. V was trimmed by 3 bases and J by 8 bases, leaving 8 bases between them. The CDR3 spans 12 residues. Germline V CDR1 and CDR2: SGHVS, FQNEAQ. Full variable domain (remainder filled in from reference TRBV7-8 and TRBJ1-5): GAGVSQSPRYKVAKRGQDVALRCDPISGHVSLFWYQQALGQGPEFLTYFQNEAQLDKSGLPSDRFFAERPEGSVSTLKIQRTQQEDSAVYLCASSLGGEPQHFGDGTRLSIL.

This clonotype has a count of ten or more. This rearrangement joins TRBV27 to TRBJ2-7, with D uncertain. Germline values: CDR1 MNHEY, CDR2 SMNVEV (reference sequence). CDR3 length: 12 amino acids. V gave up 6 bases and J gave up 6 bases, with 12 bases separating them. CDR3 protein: CASSSRTREQYV. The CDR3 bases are TGTGCCAGCAGCTCCCGTACTCGCGAGCAGTACGTC.

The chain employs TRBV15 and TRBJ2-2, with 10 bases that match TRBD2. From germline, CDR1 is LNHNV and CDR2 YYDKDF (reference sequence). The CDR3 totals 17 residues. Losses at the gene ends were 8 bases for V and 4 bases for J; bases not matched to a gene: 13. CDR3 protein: CATAPLVVAGGTGELFF. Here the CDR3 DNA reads TGTGCCACCGCCCCTCTTGTAGTAGCGGGGGGCACCGGGGAGCTGTTTTTT.

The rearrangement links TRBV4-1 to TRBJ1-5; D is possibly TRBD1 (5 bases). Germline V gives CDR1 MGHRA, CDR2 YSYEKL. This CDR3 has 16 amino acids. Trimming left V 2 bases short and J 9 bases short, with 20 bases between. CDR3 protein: CASSQRSGTGLWPQHF. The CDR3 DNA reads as TGCGCCAGCAGCCAAAGGTCGGGGACCGGGCTTTGGCCCCAGCATTTT.

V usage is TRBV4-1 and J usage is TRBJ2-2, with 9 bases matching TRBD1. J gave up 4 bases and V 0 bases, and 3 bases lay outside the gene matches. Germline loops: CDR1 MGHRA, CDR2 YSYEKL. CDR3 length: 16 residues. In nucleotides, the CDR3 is TGCGCCAGCAGCCAAGAGAGACAGGGGGGCACCGGGGAGCTGTTTTTT. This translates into CASSQERQGGTGELFF.

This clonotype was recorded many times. CDR3 bases: TGTGCCAGCAGCCCCCAGACAGGGCCTAATGAAAAACTGTTTTTT. It encodes CASSPQTGPNEKLFF. The V gene is TRBV7-2, the J gene TRBJ1-4; 7 bases are a match to TRBD1. V gave up 5 bases and J gave up 3 bases; unmatched junction bases: 6. Germline V CDR1 and CDR2: SGHTA, FQGNSA. The CDR3 runs 15 residues. The variable domain in full, completed from reference TRBV7-2 and TRBJ1-4, reads GAGVSQSPSNKVTEKGKDVELRCDPISGHTALYWYRQSLGQGLEFLIYFQGNSAPDKSGLPSDRFSAERTGGSVSTLTIQRTQQEDSAVYLCASSPQTGPNEKLFFGSGTQLSVL.

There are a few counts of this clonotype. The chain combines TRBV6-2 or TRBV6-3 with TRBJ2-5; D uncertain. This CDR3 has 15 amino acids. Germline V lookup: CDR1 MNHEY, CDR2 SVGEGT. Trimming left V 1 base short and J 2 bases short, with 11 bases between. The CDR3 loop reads CASSYWLELQETQYF. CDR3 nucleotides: TGTGCCAGCAGTTACTGGTTAGAACTACAAGAGACCCAGTACTTC.

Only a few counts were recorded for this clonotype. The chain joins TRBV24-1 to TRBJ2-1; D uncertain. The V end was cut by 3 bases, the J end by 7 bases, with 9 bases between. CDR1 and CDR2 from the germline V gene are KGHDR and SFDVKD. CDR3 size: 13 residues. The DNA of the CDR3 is TGTGCCACCAGTGATCCTCAGCTTAATGAGCAGTTCTTC. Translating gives CATSDPQLNEQFF.

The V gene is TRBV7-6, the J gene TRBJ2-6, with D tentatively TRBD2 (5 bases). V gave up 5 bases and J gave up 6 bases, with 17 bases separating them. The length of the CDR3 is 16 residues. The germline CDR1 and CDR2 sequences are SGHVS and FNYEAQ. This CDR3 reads CASSQPRGVLANVLTF. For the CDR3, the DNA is TGTGCCAGCAGCCAACCTCGGGGTGTCCTGGCCAACGTCCTGACTTTC.

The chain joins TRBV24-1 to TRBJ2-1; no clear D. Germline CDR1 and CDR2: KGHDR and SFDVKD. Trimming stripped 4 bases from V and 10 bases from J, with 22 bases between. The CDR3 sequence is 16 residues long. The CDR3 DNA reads TGTGCCACCAGTGACCGAACCCCCCGTGTCGCCAAGGAGCAGTTCTTC. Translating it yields CATSDRTPRVAKEQFF.

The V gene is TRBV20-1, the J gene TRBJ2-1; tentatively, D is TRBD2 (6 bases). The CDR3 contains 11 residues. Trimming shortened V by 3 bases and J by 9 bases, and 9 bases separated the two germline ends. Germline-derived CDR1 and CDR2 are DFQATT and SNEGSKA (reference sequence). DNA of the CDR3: TGCAGTGCTAGTGGGGGGAGTGAGCAGTTCTTC. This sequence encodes CSASGGSEQFF.